These T cell receptor beta chains were read from a single sample in a study of blood T cell repertoires in COVID-19. The repertoire was sequenced with immunoSEQ multiplex PCR; TCRdb's copy has only in-frame clones and lacks some. This table holds hundreds of thousands of clones, roughly nine tenths found once. Specimen: PBMCs or T cells enriched from blood (not recorded which). All receptors derive from an older woman who had recovered from COVID-19. Each CDR3 is given with its conserved first and last residue. The order of the fields is clone size, D gene, V gene, J gene, CDR3 DNA, CDR3 protein. A D gene is named only where the DNA matches it firmly. Expanded clones get a size class; other rows say once, few or many, or leave the size out.

-,-,TRBV3-1/TRBV3-2,TRBJ2-2,TGTGCCAGCAGCCAAGTAACAGGGAACACCGGGGAGCTGTTTTTT,CASSQVTGNTGELFF
-,TRBD1,TRBV2,TRBJ2-4,TGTGCCAGCAGTGAAAAGGGGACAGGGGCCAAAAACATTCAGTACTTC,CASSEKGTGAKNIQYF
-,TRBD1,TRBV5-6,TRBJ1-2,TGTGCCAGCAGCTTGGGGCAGGGGGTGAATAGGGGCTATGGCTACACCTTC,CASSLGQGVNRGYGYTF
-,-,TRBV18,TRBJ1-4,TGTGCCAGCTCACAGTACGGACAGTCAACTAATGAAAAACTGTTTTTT,CASSQYGQSTNEKLFF
-,-,TRBV3-1/TRBV3-2,TRBJ1-2,TGTGCCAGCAGCCTTCAGGGTAACTATGGCTACACCTTC,CASSLQGNYGYTF
-,-,TRBV19,TRBJ1-1,TGTGCCAGTAGTATCAGGAAGGGGATGAACACTGAAGCTTTCTTT,CASSIRKGMNTEAFF
-,-,TRBV5-1,TRBJ2-5,TGCGCCAGCAGCCTCTACAGTACCGAAGAGACCCAGTACTTC,CASSLYSTEETQYF
once,-,TRBV5-4,TRBJ2-2,TGTGCCAGCAGCCCTCCCATCCAGGGTGGGGCCGGGGAGCTGTTTTTT,CASSPPIQGGAGELFF
-,-,TRBV4-1,TRBJ1-1,TGCGCCAGCAGCCAACTTCCTCGGGTTGAAGCTTTCTTT,CASSQLPRVEAFF
-,-,TRBV7-9,TRBJ1-1,TGTGCCAGCAGCACATTGAACACTGAAGCTTTCTTT,CASSTLNTEAFF
few,TRBD1,TRBV9,TRBJ2-1,TGTGCCAGCAGCGTCCGGGACAGGGCCTACAATGAGCAGTTCTTC,CASSVRDRAYNEQFF
-,-,TRBV21-1,TRBJ1-1,TGTGCCAGCAGCAAGGGGACAGAGAACACTGAAGCTTTCTTT,CASSKGTENTEAFF
-,TRBD2,TRBV5-4,TRBJ2-3,TGTGCCAGCAGCTCCAACGGACTAGCGGGGACAGATACGCAGTATTTT,CASSSNGLAGTDTQYF
-,TRBD1,TRBV6-5,TRBJ2-2,TGTGCCAGCTATGGGGCAGGGGGTCACACCGGGGAGCTGTTTTTT,CASYGAGGHTGELFF
-,-,TRBV7-8,TRBJ1-2,TGTGCCAGCAGCCCTTTCTCGGGGGGTAATGGCTACACCTTC,CASSPFSGGNGYTF
-,-,TRBV7-9,TRBJ2-2,TGTGCCAGCAGCTTAAGGCCGACAGATAACACCGGGGAGCTGTTTTTT,CASSLRPTDNTGELFF
few,-,TRBV6-2/TRBV6-3,TRBJ1-4,TGTGCCAGCAGTTATGTCCAGGGGCGTGAAAAACTGTTTTTT,CASSYVQGREKLFF
-,TRBD2,TRBV12-3/TRBV12-4,TRBJ2-1,TGTGCCAGCACCGGAGGGACTAAAAGTGAGCAGTTCTTC,CASTGGTKSEQFF
-,-,TRBV6-1,TRBJ1-6,TGTGCCAGCAGTGAGTTGGGACATCCATATAATTCACCCCTCCACTTT,CASSELGHPYNSPLHF
-,-,TRBV5-4,TRBJ1-4,TGTGCCAGCAGCCGTGGACAATTCAATGAAAAACTGTTTTTT,CASSRGQFNEKLFF
-,TRBD1,TRBV19,TRBJ1-1,TGTGCCAGTAGTCCCGCATCATGGGCCGCACAGGGGGGGAACACTGAAGCTTTCTTT,CASSPASWAAQGGNTEAFF
-,-,TRBV12-5,TRBJ1-1,TGTGCTAGTGGTTTGGTAACGTGGACAGACTTTAACACTGAAGCTTTCTTT,CASGLVTWTDFNTEAFF
-,-,TRBV3-1/TRBV3-2,TRBJ1-5,TGTGCCAGCACCCTCGGGGGGAATCAGCCCCAGCATTTT,CASTLGGNQPQHF